Below are 23 T cell receptor beta chains sequenced from a single sample in a study of T-cell memory formation after mild COVID-19. TCRdb ran MiXCR on the 5' RACE reads and lists one entry per CDR3 protein. The table has 200,000 to 250,000 distinct CDR3 sequences, around a tenth seen once. Sequences were obtained from PBMCs or a T cell subset sorted from them (not recorded which). The receptors shown here come from a man younger than 35 who had mild COVID-19 (a few samples of this study predate the infection). Cell type and time point are not known.

This chain uses TRBV12-3 or TRBV12-4 with TRBJ1-2, with 11 nucleotides matching TRBD1. Germline trimming cut 1 base from V and 7 bases from J; bases unmatched to any gene: 2. This CDR3 region has 14 residues. CDR3 protein: CASSLGTGGPGYTF. The CDR3 bases are TGTGCCAGCAGTTTAGGGACAGGGGGCCCTGGCTACACCTTC.

The chain joins TRBV5-5 to TRBJ2-7, with D possibly being TRBD1 (6 bases). Trimming removed 2 bases from V and 0 bases from J, with 12 bases in between. Germline assignment: CDR1 SGHKS and CDR2 YYEKEE (reference sequence). This CDR3 comprises 15 residues. In DNA, the CDR3 is TGTGCCAGCAGCTTCCTGGACAGCTCCTCCTACGAGCAGTACGTC. Translation: CASSFLDSSSYEQYV.

The genes are TRBV29-1 and TRBJ2-7; 9 bases align to TRBD1. J lost 0 bases, V lost 0 bases, and 9 bases had no gene match. The CDR3 has 17 amino acids. CDR1 and CDR2 from the germline V gene are SQVTM and ANQGSEA. The CDR3: CSVEDAGQGVRSYEQYF. The CDR3 region has the DNA TGCAGCGTTGAAGATGCGGGACAGGGTGTGCGCTCCTACGAGCAGTACTTC.

This clonotype is medium-sized by share. The J gene is TRBJ1-1, the V gene TRBV5-1, with TRBD1 identical over 9 bases. CDR3 length: 13 amino acids. Trimming at V came to 0 bases and at J to 9 bases, leaving 3 bases not matched to a gene. Germline V gives CDR1 SGHRS, CDR2 YFSETQ. CDR3 in DNA: TGCGCCAGCAGCTTGGGCGACAGGGGGAAAGCTTTCTTT. This codes for CASSLGDRGKAFF. Together with reference TRBV5-1 and TRBJ1-1, the CDR3 gives the full variable domain: KAGVTQTPRYLIKTRGQQVTLSCSPISGHRSVSWYQQTPGQGLQFLFEYFSETQRNKGNFPGRFSGRQFSNSRSEMNVSTLELGDSALYLCASSLGDRGKAFFGQGTRLTVV.

Ten or more counts support this clonotype. CDR3 DNA: TGTGCCAGCAGTTGGGGACAGCCCTATGGCTACACCTTC. Translation: CASSWGQPYGYTF. This chain links TRBV7-2 with TRBJ1-2; TRBD1 agrees at 7 bases. This CDR3 contains 13 residues. In germline, CDR1 is SGHTA, CDR2 FQGNSA. V gave up 6 bases and J gave up 4 bases; unmatched junction bases: 5. The full variable domain, rest sourced from reference TRBV7-2 and TRBJ1-2, is GAGVSQSPSNKVTEKGKDVELRCDPISGHTALYWYRQSLGQGLEFLIYFQGNSAPDKSGLPSDRFSAERTGGSVSTLTIQRTQQEDSAVYLCASSWGQPYGYTFGSGTRLTVV.

The chain combines TRBV7-2 with TRBJ1-3; D is uncertain. Per the germline V gene, CDR1 is SGHTA and CDR2 is FQGNSA. The CDR3 loop spans 15 amino acids. V lost 2 bases, J lost 0 bases, and 8 bases lay in between. The CDR3 DNA follows: TGTGCCAGCAGCTTACCGGGGTTCTCTGGAAACACCATATATTTT. This codes for CASSLPGFSGNTIYF.

This clonotype has a handful of counts. The chain carries TRBV10-1 and TRBJ1-1; TRBD1 might be the D (6 bases). The CDR3 is 17 residues long. Germline V CDR1 and CDR2: WNHNN, SYGVQD (reference sequence). Between the trimmed V and J ends, which lost 10 bases and 1 base, there was a span of 25 bases. CDR3 in DNA: TGCGCCATCCCCGATGGGGGCGCCGGGGGACGGAACACTGAAGCTTTCTTT. Protein product: CAIPDGGAGGRNTEAFF.

This clonotype was detected a few times. The V and J genes are TRBV5-4 and TRBJ1-6; tentative D call: TRBD1 (6 bases). Germline V CDR1 and CDR2: SGHNT, YYREEE (reference sequence). CDR3 length: 16 amino acids. V lost 4 bases to trimming and J lost 6 bases, with 17 bases between them. The CDR3 spells CASSPLTGALNSPLHF. The CDR3 DNA sequence: TGTGCCAGCAGCCCCTTGACAGGAGCCCTTAATTCACCCCTCCACTTT.

The V gene is TRBV6-1, the J gene TRBJ1-5; D gene unclear. Trimming cost V 6 bases and J 1 base, with 4 bases left between them. Per the germline V gene, CDR1 is MNHNS and CDR2 is SASEGT. CDR3 size: 12 residues. Here the CDR3 reads CASRVSNQPQHF. CDR3 nucleotides: TGTGCCAGCAGGGTGAGCAATCAGCCCCAGCATTTT.

The V gene is TRBV7-2, the J gene TRBJ1-6, with D unclear. V gave up 1 base and J gave up 7 bases, with 14 bases separating them. This CDR3 is 16 amino acids long. Germline assignment: CDR1 SGHTA and CDR2 FQGNSA. The CDR3 region has the DNA TGTGCCAGCAGCTTAGTTGGCAGCCTTTCAAATTCACCCCTCCACTTT. Residues: CASSLVGSLSNSPLHF. Filled out from reference TRBV7-2 and TRBJ1-6, the complete variable domain reads GAGVSQSPSNKVTEKGKDVELRCDPISGHTALYWYRQSLGQGLEFLIYFQGNSAPDKSGLPSDRFSAERTGGSVSTLTIQRTQQEDSAVYLCASSLVGSLSNSPLHFGNGTRLTVT.

This clonotype was detected only a few times. The chain combines TRBV4-3 with TRBJ1-4; 7 nucleotides match TRBD1. This CDR3 region has 15 residues. The V gene end was trimmed by 2 bases and the J gene end by 7 bases; junction bases not matched to a gene: 7. Germline CDR1 LGHNA, CDR2 YSLEER. The CDR3 DNA is TGCGCCAGCAGCCAACAGGGGGTTTTGGGTGAAAAACTGTTTTTT. Protein: CASSQQGVLGEKLFF.

The chain is built from TRBV12-3 or TRBV12-4 and TRBJ2-2; TRBD1 might be the D (6 bases). The CDR3 extends over 14 amino acids. V lost 6 bases and J lost 6, with 14 bases in between. The CDR3 loop is CASSYTGFSGELFF. The DNA of the CDR3 is TGTGCCAGCAGCTACACAGGGTTCTCCGGGGAGCTGTTTTTT.

This clonotype showed up just a few times. The chain links TRBV5-1 to TRBJ2-3, with 9 positions matching TRBD2. CDR3 length: 15 amino acids. Germline values: CDR1 SGHRS, CDR2 YFSETQ. V was pared by 0 bases and J by 2 bases, with 1 base of the junction left unmatched. The CDR3 DNA follows: TGCGCCAGCAGCTTGGAGCGGGGGGACACAGATACGCAGTATTTT. Its translation: CASSLERGDTDTQYF.

At least ten counts were recorded for this clonotype. The rearrangement links TRBV7-6 to TRBJ1-2; D remains ambiguous. CDR1 SGHVS and CDR2 FNYEAQ come from the germline V gene. The CDR3 covers 11 residues. Deletions cut 8 bases from V and 5 bases from J, with 9 bases between. CDR3: CASSAGYGYTF. DNA for the CDR3: TGTGCCAGCTCGGCTGGGTATGGCTACACCTTC.

In this sample, this clonotype turned up a few times. The chain recombines TRBV5-1 with TRBJ2-1; 8 bases map to TRBD2. Germline V gives CDR1 SGHRS, CDR2 YFSETQ. J was trimmed by 4 bases and V by 5 bases; bases with no gene match: 8. The CDR3 totals 15 residues. For the CDR3, the DNA is TGCGCCAGCAGGGCACTAGCGGACACGTACAATGAGCAGTTCTTC. It specifies CASRALADTYNEQFF.

J is TRBJ1-4 and V is TRBV28; 7 nucleotides agree with TRBD1. Germline values: CDR1 MDHEN, CDR2 SYDVKM. V shed 1 base and J 8 bases; nucleotides not matched to a gene: 7. There are 15 residues in the CDR3. Written as DNA, the CDR3 is TGTGCCAGCAGTTTATCCGACAGGGCTGGCGAAAAACTGTTTTTT. Translating gives CASSLSDRAGEKLFF.

The rearrangement joins TRBV7-8 to TRBJ1-5, with 7 bases matching TRBD1. Trimming cost V 2 bases and J 4 bases; bases outside gene matches: 5. The CDR3 has 15 residues. Germline V gene sequence: CDR1 SGHVS, CDR2 FQNEAQ. In DNA form, the CDR3 reads TGTGCCAGCAGCTTACGAGGGACAGCTAATCAGCCCCAGCATTTT. It specifies CASSLRGTANQPQHF.

This clonotype has at least ten counts. The rearrangement links TRBV5-1 to TRBJ2-2; D gene ambiguous. The CDR3 length is 14 residues. Germline V gene lookup returns CDR1 SGHRS and CDR2 YFSETQ. Trimming stripped 1 base from V and 7 bases from J, with 11 bases between. The CDR3 nucleotides are TGCGCCAGCAGCTTGCCCCCCCCGAACGGGGAGCTGTTTTTT. It is translated as CASSLPPPNGELFF.

The chain recombines TRBV19 with TRBJ2-2; D may be TRBD2 (5 bases). This CDR3 is 15 amino acids long. V lost 5 bases to trimming and J lost 4 bases, with 14 bases between them. The germline CDR1 and CDR2 sequences are LNHDA and SQIVND (reference sequence). CDR3 in amino acids: CASSPYPGVTGELFF. The CDR3 DNA reads as TGTGCCAGTAGTCCCTACCCCGGGGTCACCGGGGAGCTGTTTTTT.

The sample holds many counts of this clonotype. This chain joins TRBV2 and TRBJ1-4; 11 nucleotides line up with TRBD1. The CDR3 contains 13 residues. The germline V gene encodes CDR1 SNHLY and CDR2 FYNNEI. With V trimmed by 5 bases and J by 8 bases, 1 base remained unmatched. The DNA for the CDR3 is TGTGCCAGCAGTCGGGACAGGGGGGAAAAACTGTTTTTT. It yields the protein CASSRDRGEKLFF.

This clonotype showed up just a few times. The chain uses TRBV20-1 and TRBJ2-3; 8 nucleotides match TRBD2. V lost 3 bases to trimming and J lost 4 bases; unmatched junction nucleotides: 3. Per the germline V gene, CDR1 is DFQATT and CDR2 is SNEGSKA (reference sequence). CDR3 length equals 13 residues. CDR3 region: CSARATSADTQYF. CDR3 nucleotides: TGCAGTGCTAGGGCGACTAGCGCAGATACGCAGTATTTT.

Many counts were recorded for this clonotype. The chain recombines TRBV5-1 with TRBJ2-3; 8 bases align to TRBD2. With 4 bases clipped from V and 6 bases from J, the junction kept 7 bases outside the gene matches. Germline assignment: CDR1 SGHRS and CDR2 YFSETQ. The CDR3 is made up of 14 amino acids. The CDR3 sequence is CASSPGGPSDTQYF. CDR3 in DNA: TGCGCCAGCAGCCCGGGGGGGCCGTCGGATACGCAGTATTTT.

This clonotype was picked up a small number of times. This rearrangement joins TRBV6-1 to TRBJ1-5; 8 bases match TRBD1. The CDR3 runs to 16 residues. Trimming took 2 bases from V and 9 from J; bases not matched to a gene: 12. Germline V gene data show CDR1 as MNHNS and CDR2 as SASEGT. CDR3 bases: TGTGCCAGCAGTGAATTCCCCGGACAGGGCGGGCGGCCCCAGCATTTT. This translates into CASSEFPGQGGRPQHF.